Shown below are 8 T cell receptor beta chains from a single sample sequenced in a study of T cell responses to AZD1222 COVID-19 vaccine (dated by TCRdb to the early 2020s). The time point label on this specimen signifies: about 28 days (+/-7) after the second vaccine dose. The library relied on the immunoSEQ multiplex PCR assay. Imported from immuneACCESS, the table was reduced by TCRdb to in-frame sequences with V and J called. These copies leave out some clones; in studies compared against another copy, an unresolved V gene accounts for under half, and the cause of the remainder is not known. Within this sample are about 80,000 clones, with 80% to 95% of them counted one time only. Around 8% of the sample lies in the top ten. The material was peripheral blood, obtained 28 days after the second AZD1222 dose. The receptor set was obtained from an adult who received the AZD1222 COVID-19 vaccine.

The chain carries TRBV15 and TRBJ2-5, with D uncertain. Germline CDR1 reads LNHNV; CDR2 reads YYDKDF (reference sequence). V was cut by 0 bases and J by 5 bases, with 13 bases left in between. The CDR3 is 15 residues long. The chain's CDR3 is CATSRDPVTEETQYF. The CDR3 bases are TGTGCCACCAGCAGAGACCCAGTGACGGAGGAGACCCAGTACTTC.

This clone turned up a few times. The chain links TRBV14 to TRBJ2-5, with D possibly TRBD1 on 6 matching bases. The CDR3 consists of 14 residues. Germline V lookup: CDR1 SGHDN, CDR2 FVKESK. Trimming shortened V by 4 bases and J by 5 bases, and 14 bases separated the two germline ends. CDR3 in amino acids: CASSRTGFGETQYF. The CDR3 DNA follows: TGTGCCAGCAGCCGTACAGGGTTTGGGGAGACCCAGTACTTC.

The rearrangement links TRBV7-9 to TRBJ1-1; D unclear. Germline V gives CDR1 SEHNR, CDR2 FQNEAQ (reference sequence). The V gene lost 5 bases and the J gene lost 8 bases, with 12 bases spanning the gap. The CDR3 runs to 12 residues. CDR3 sequence (DNA): TGTGCCAGCAGCCCGATTATGATGGAAGCTTTCTTT. Encoded protein: CASSPIMMEAFF.

The V gene is TRBV15, the J gene TRBJ2-7; D may be TRBD2 (6 bases). Trimming removed 2 bases at V and 6 bases at J, with 11 bases between. The CDR3 consists of 13 residues. Germline values: CDR1 LNHNV, CDR2 YYDKDF (reference sequence). Written as DNA, the CDR3 is TGTGCCACCAGCAGAAGGAGGGGTAGCGAGCAGTACTTC. This codes for CATSRRRGSEQYF.

The rearrangement links TRBV5-8 to TRBJ1-6; 8 bases fit TRBD1. Germline-derived CDR1 and CDR2 are SGHTS and YDEGEE. Trimming at V came to 3 bases and at J to 6 bases, leaving 2 bases not matched to a gene. CDR3 length: 14 residues. CDR3 loop: CASSSGQANSPLHF. As DNA, the CDR3 is TGTGCCAGCAGCTCGGGACAGGCTAATTCACCCCTCCACTTT. The variable domain in full, with the rest retrieved from reference TRBV5-8 and TRBJ1-6, is EAGVTQSPTHLIKTRGQQATLRCSPISGHTSVYWYQQALGLGLQFLLWYDEGEERNRGNFPPRFSGRQFPNYSSELNVNALELEDSALYLCASSSGQANSPLHFGNGTRLTVT.

The rearrangement uses TRBV28 and TRBJ2-2, with TRBD1 matching 10 bases. With V trimmed by 7 bases and J by 4 bases, 9 bases remained unmatched. The CDR3 extends over 16 amino acids. Looked up from germline, CDR1 is MDHEN and CDR2 is SYDVKM. CDR3 sequence: CASIPGQGFGTGELFF. In nucleotides, the CDR3 is TGTGCCAGCATTCCGGGACAGGGGTTTGGCACCGGGGAGCTGTTTTTT.

The chain combines TRBV7-9 with TRBJ2-7, with 7 bases that match TRBD2. Unmatched junction bases numbered 7, after V lost 0 bases and J lost 2 bases. This CDR3 has 16 residues. Germline V lookup: CDR1 SEHNR, CDR2 FQNEAQ (reference sequence). The CDR3 here is CASSLASGTRTYEQYF. For the CDR3, the DNA is TGTGCCAGCAGCTTAGCGAGCGGGACGCGCACCTACGAGCAGTACTTC. Full variable domain (outside the CDR3, taken from reference TRBV7-9 and TRBJ2-7): DTGVSQNPRHKITKRGQNVTFRCDPISEHNRLYWYRQTLGQGPEFLTYFQNEAQLEKSRLLSDRFSAERPKGSFSTLEIQRTEQGDSAMYLCASSLASGTRTYEQYFGPGTRLTVT.

This chain uses TRBV29-1 with TRBJ1-5; maybe TRBD1 (5 bases). Germline V lookup: CDR1 SQVTM, CDR2 ANQGSEA. V was shortened by 5 bases and J by 7 bases, with 15 bases between the two germline ends. The CDR3 spans 13 residues. The DNA for the CDR3 is TGCAGCGTTTCCCGGGGGACGGGACAGCCCCAGCATTTT. Protein sequence: CSVSRGTGQPQHF.